Included here is one T cell receptor (beta chain) sequence, with context. A single record per CDR3 protein comes from TCRdb applying MiXCR to the RT-PCR reads. The table lists around 160,000 distinct CDR3 sequences, approximately 30% of them singletons. The sample is drawn from a study of patients and donors after allogeneic stem cell transplantation. The source is a human donor who was either an allogeneic HSCT recipient or a stem cell or donor lymphocyte infusion donor (not recorded which). It is not recorded whose cells these are; they may come from a transplant donor. The sequencing input was blood, either unsorted or a sorted T cell fraction (not recorded which).

The chain's CDR3 is CASSSSSGSIRGDTQYF. The CDR3 DNA reads TGTGCCAGCAGCTCCAGTAGCGGGAGTATACGGGGAGATACGCAGTATTTT. The chain joins TRBV7-2 to TRBJ2-3; TRBD2 matches 9 bases. The V gene end was trimmed by 4 bases and the J gene end by 5 bases; junction bases not matched to a gene: 13. Per the germline V gene, CDR1 is SGHTA and CDR2 is FQGNSA. This CDR3 contains 17 residues.